Presented here are 10 T cell receptor beta chains from one specimen sequenced in a study of shared clonotypes between healthy human individuals. Naive CD8 isolation took CD45RO-negative cells positively selected for CCR7 and excluded terminally differentiated effector memory CD45RA+ cells. The assay was immunoSEQ multiplex PCR, and TCRdb's table has in-frame clones only and misses some. This sample has some 1,900,000 clones, with just under 95% found just once. The sequencing sample was made of naive CD8+ T cells sorted from blood. These receptors all stem from a man aged 18 to 30 in good health.

The J gene is TRBJ2-3, the V gene TRBV5-1, with TRBD2 matching over 12 bases. The length of the CDR3 is 17 residues. V dropped 3 bases and J dropped 2; count of bases not matched to a gene: 7. The V gene's germline CDR1 is SGHRS and CDR2 YFSETQ. The CDR3: CASSWIGLAGSTDTQYF. CDR3 DNA sequence: TGCGCCAGCAGCTGGATAGGACTAGCGGGGTCCACAGATACGCAGTATTTT.

The chain couples TRBV6-5 to TRBJ1-2; 8 bases match TRBD1. The CDR3 sequence is 15 residues long. V trimming: 6 bases; J trimming: 3 bases; junction bases outside the gene matches: 9. Looked up from germline, CDR1 is MNHEY and CDR2 is SVGAGI. The CDR3 spells CASSQHPQGDYGYTF. The CDR3, as DNA: TGTGCCAGCAGCCAACACCCACAGGGGGACTATGGCTACACCTTC.

This clone appeared a few times. This sample also contains other DNA sequences that code for the same CDR3. The J gene is TRBJ1-1, the V gene TRBV27, with no clear D. V lost 2 bases and J 1 base, leaving 5 bases between the germline ends. The CDR3 contains 13 residues. In germline, CDR1 is MNHEY, CDR2 SMNVEV (reference sequence). CDR3 in amino acids: CASSLAGNTEAFF. The CDR3, as DNA: TGTGCCAGCAGTTTAGCGGGGAACACTGAAGCTTTCTTT.

The rearrangement uses TRBV9 and TRBJ2-1; tentatively, D is TRBD2 (7 bases). Germline V gene lookup returns CDR1 SGDLS and CDR2 YYNGEE. The CDR3 covers 16 residues. Trimming took off 0 bases at V and 8 bases at J, with 18 bases between the two ends. The CDR3 DNA follows: TGTGCCAGCAGCGTAGACGGGGGGCCCGACTCCGATGAGCAGTTCTTC. Its protein is CASSVDGGPDSDEQFF.

This chain uses TRBV5-4 with TRBJ1-1, with D perhaps matching TRBD1 (5 bases). With 0 bases removed from V and 3 bases from J, the gap between germline ends came to 18 bases. The germline gives CDR1 SGHNT, CDR2 YYREEE (reference sequence). CDR3 length equals 17 residues. CDR3 region: CASSLDRTRATDTEAFF. For the CDR3, the DNA is TGTGCCAGCAGCTTGGACAGGACAAGGGCTACGGACACTGAAGCTTTCTTT.

The gene calls are TRBV10-3 and TRBJ1-2; TRBD1 matches at 10 bases. The V segment lost 1 base and the J segment 6 bases; nucleotides outside the gene matches: 11. CDR1 and CDR2 from the germline V gene are ENHRY and SYGVKD. This CDR3 has 17 amino acids. The CDR3 protein is CAISEWDSDRGRHGYTF. CDR3 nucleotide sequence: TGTGCCATCAGTGAGTGGGACTCAGACAGGGGGCGTCATGGCTACACCTTC.

A word on this clone: The sample has other DNA sequences that encode this CDR3 too. The rearrangement uses TRBV27 and TRBJ2-5; 7 nucleotides match TRBD2. The V gene end was trimmed by 6 bases and the J gene end by 3 bases; junction bases not matched to a gene: 1. The germline V gene encodes CDR1 MNHEY and CDR2 SMNVEV (reference sequence). The CDR3 covers 12 residues. CDR3 in amino acids: CASRGGKETQYF. CDR3 coding DNA: TGTGCCAGCAGGGGGGGGAAAGAGACCCAGTACTTC.

The chain has TRBV4-2 and TRBJ2-5; no definite D call. This CDR3 contains 13 residues. Germline V lookup: CDR1 LGHNA, CDR2 YNFKEQ. V gave up 0 bases and J gave up 5 bases, with 7 bases separating them. CDR3 sequence (DNA): TGTGCCAGCAGCCAAGACGGGTCGGAGACCCAGTACTTC. Encoded protein: CASSQDGSETQYF.

The rearrangement links TRBV19 to TRBJ2-1; the match to TRBD2 covers 13 bases. The germline gives CDR1 LNHDA, CDR2 SQIVND (reference sequence). The ends lost 5 bases at V and 5 bases at J; junction bases unmatched: 3. The CDR3 runs to 15 residues. CDR3: CASSWTSGGNNEQFF. The CDR3 bases are TGTGCCAGTAGTTGGACTAGCGGGGGTAACAATGAGCAGTTCTTC.

The CDR3 sequence is CASSDGTFYEQYF. Here the CDR3 DNA reads TGCGCCAGCAGTGATGGCACCTTCTACGAGCAGTACTTC. The rearrangement uses TRBV10-2 and TRBJ2-7; D not resolved. Deletions cut 3 bases from V and 3 bases from J, with 9 bases between. From germline, CDR1 is WSHSY and CDR2 SAAADI. The CDR3 is 13 residues long.